These 4 T cell receptor beta chains came from one sample sequenced in a study of control samples from healthy donors and cancer patients. Clones were sequenced by immunoSEQ multiplex PCR, and TCRdb holds only the in-frame ones, with some missing. The sample lists 150,000 to 200,000 clones, 91% seen once, with about 1.6% in the top ten. Sequenced sample: blood. Every receptor here comes from a woman aged 25-40 years in good health.

The chain recombines TRBV27 with TRBJ1-4; 7 bases match TRBD1. This CDR3 is 15 amino acids long. Germline CDR1 and CDR2: MNHEY and SMNVEV (reference sequence). V was clipped by 6 bases and J by 0 bases; unmatched bases: 4. CDR3: CASSNGQATNEKLFF. The CDR3 DNA sequence: TGTGCCAGCAGCAACGGACAGGCAACTAATGAAAAACTGTTTTTT.

The rearrangement joins TRBV29-1 to TRBJ2-3; 7 bases agree with TRBD1. The CDR3 runs to 13 residues. The ends lost 5 bases at V and 6 bases at J; junction bases unmatched: 8. Germline V lookup: CDR1 SQVTM, CDR2 ANQGSEA. The DNA for the CDR3 is TGCAGCGTTTCTAGGGGGCGCGGGGATACGCAGTATTTT. It is translated as CSVSRGRGDTQYF.

The chain combines TRBV4-1 with TRBJ2-5; 11 nucleotides line up with TRBD2. The V and J ends lost 0 bases and 5 bases, in that order; junction bases with no gene match: 11. The CDR3 sequence is 18 residues long. The germline V gene encodes CDR1 MGHRA and CDR2 YSYEKL. The CDR3 here is CASSQDRPSGGSGETQYF. In DNA, the CDR3 is TGCGCCAGCAGCCAAGATCGGCCTAGCGGGGGGTCCGGCGAGACCCAGTACTTC.

V usage is TRBV9 and J usage is TRBJ1-1; D uncertain. Looked up from germline, CDR1 is SGDLS and CDR2 is YYNGEE. The CDR3 loop spans 14 amino acids. V lost 0 bases and J 3 bases, leaving 9 bases between the germline ends. CDR3 DNA: TGTGCCAGCAGCGTAGCCGGGAAGGACACTGAAGCTTTCTTT. Its translation is CASSVAGKDTEAFF.